Only a few counts were recorded for the clone carrying this TCR beta chain. This sample was taken from a study of beta chain features in type 1 diabetes. The study reverse transcribed the entire isolated RNA, so it sequenced expressed TCRB transcripts. Method: immunoSEQ multiplex PCR; TCRdb's copy keeps in-frame clones and lacks some. The data show hundreds of thousands of clones, roughly 10% seen once. Germline assignment: CDR1 SGHTA and CDR2 FQGNSA. V shed 4 bases and J shed 7 bases, with 17 bases lying between them. The CDR3 has 16 amino acids. Sequenced input: naive CD4+ T cells from blood. The sequence derives from a woman in her late teens or twenties in good health. The chain links TRBV7-2 to TRBJ1-6; a weak D match, TRBD1 (6 bases). CDR3 sequence: CASSSGTLEWNSPLHF. The CDR3, as DNA: TGTGCCAGCAGCTCCGGGACACTGGAATGGAATTCACCCCTCCACTTT.